This T cell receptor (beta chain) was sequenced for a study of cytomegalovirus exposure and HLA in healthy donors. Study details: T cells numbering about 179 million yielded 117 million unique TCR beta sequences in an earlier analysis.

The PCR was carried out with 60 Vbeta primers and 13 Jbeta primers. The table came from immunoSEQ multiplex PCR; TCRdb's copy has only in-frame clones and leaves some out. The sample table includes 45,000 or so clones. This CDR3 region has 15 residues. The germline V gene has CDR1 SGHTS and CDR2 YDEGEE. The V segment lost 1 base and the J segment 4 bases; nucleotides outside the gene matches: 7. As for this clone: Antigen unknown.

Study observations and caveats: V- and J-gene trimming of TCR beta was linked (in a later analysis) to a missense DCLRE1C variant. TCR beta chains associated with HLA were, in a later analysis, more clonally expanded than equally common others.

This chain links TRBV5-8 with TRBJ1-2; 7 bases are a match to TRBD1. The TCR was taken from a male donor in good health and CMV-seronegative. The sequenced material came from PBMCs. In DNA, the CDR3 is TGTGCCAGCAGCTTGAGGGGCAGGGGGGCCTATGGCTACACCTTC. Protein: CASSLRGRGAYGYTF.